The 32 T cell receptor beta chains reported below all come from one sample, sequenced in a study of cytomegalovirus exposure and HLA in healthy donors listed by TCRdb under 2017. The library was built by means of the immunoSEQ multiplex PCR assay. A mixture of 60 forward primers for TCR Vbeta segments and 13 reverse primers for TCR Jbeta segments was used in the multiplex PCR. TCRdb re-hosts the immuneACCESS table, in-frame sequences only. Its copies lack some clones; in the studies checked, an unresolved V gene accounts for under half of them, and the cause for the rest is not known. The sample table shows around 57,000 clones, and about 89% are seen once. The ten largest clones take up approximately 1.4% of the sample. Sequenced sample: PBMCs. All receptors derive from a man between 25 and 39 years old in good health and CMV-seropositive.

As regards this clone: The germline gene is not matched at one end of the junction; a read error may be the cause. This same CDR3 is encoded by further DNA sequences in the sample. This sequence joins TRBV6-5 and TRBJ1-2; D unresolved. Germline V CDR1 and CDR2: MNHEY, SVGAGI. This CDR3 has 13 amino acids. CDR3 residues: CASSPAGSYGYTF. CDR3 coding DNA: TGCGCCAGCAGTCCGGCGGGGTCCTATGGCTACACCTTC.

CDR3 residues: CASSSLGGRTADTQYF. The CDR3 DNA reads as TGTGCCAGCAGTTCGCTGGGCGGGAGGACCGCAGATACGCAGTATTTT. The V call is TRBV6-5, the J call TRBJ2-3, with 8 bases aligning to TRBD2. The CDR3 contains 16 residues. The germline CDR1 and CDR2 sequences are MNHEY and SVGAGI. V was pared by 4 bases and J by 4 bases, with 10 bases of the junction left unmatched.

The V call is TRBV30, the J call TRBJ2-1, with a tentative D call TRBD2 (6 bases). The germline V gene has CDR1 GTSNPN and CDR2 SVGIG (reference sequence). Trimming removed 2 bases at V and 5 bases at J, with 16 bases between. CDR3 length equals 15 residues. The CDR3 nucleotides read TGTGCCTGGAGTCCCGGTGCGGGACCGAACAATGAGCAGTTCTTC. It specifies CAWSPGAGPNNEQFF.

The gene calls are TRBV14 and TRBJ1-2; TRBD1 aligns across 12 bases. The germline V gene has CDR1 SGHDN and CDR2 FVKESK. This CDR3 is built from 16 residues. V shed 0 bases and J 8 bases; nucleotides not matched to a gene: 7. The CDR3 region is CASSQDLGTGGRGYTF. The CDR3 DNA reads TGTGCCAGCAGCCAAGATTTAGGGACAGGGGGCAGAGGCTACACCTTC. Based on the CDR3 plus reference TRBV14 and TRBJ1-2, the full variable domain is EAGVTQFPSHSVIEKGQTVTLRCDPISGHDNLYWYRRVMGKEIKFLLHFVKESKQDESGMPNNRFLAERTGGTYSTLKVQPAELEDSGVYFCASSQDLGTGGRGYTFGSGTRLTVV.

This chain connects TRBV7-2 to TRBJ1-2, with D perhaps matching TRBD1 (6 bases). The germline V gene has CDR1 SGHTA and CDR2 FQGNSA. CDR3 size: 18 residues. The V and J ends lost 4 bases and 0 bases respectively, with 21 bases between them. The CDR3 sequence: CASSSASSTGQANYGYTF. In nucleotides, the CDR3 is TGTGCCAGCAGCTCCGCTTCTTCGACAGGCCAAGCTAACTATGGCTACACCTTC.

This rearrangement joins TRBV11-2 to TRBJ1-1; 7 bases map to TRBD1. There are 16 residues in the CDR3. Trimming took 5 bases from V and 3 from J; bases not matched to a gene: 12. The germline gives CDR1 SGHAT, CDR2 FQNNGV. This chain's CDR3 is CASSRQGSGLYTEAFF. For the CDR3, the DNA is TGTGCCAGCAGCCGACAGGGTTCGGGTTTATACACTGAAGCTTTCTTT.

The chain links TRBV4-1 to TRBJ2-7; TRBD1 aligns across 8 bases. Germline-derived CDR1 and CDR2 are MGHRA and YSYEKL. There are 13 residues in the CDR3. Trimming took 4 bases from V and 5 from J; bases not matched to a gene: 4. The CDR3: CASSRTGSDEQYF. As DNA, the CDR3 is TGCGCCAGCAGCCGGACAGGGAGCGACGAGCAGTACTTC.

The V and J genes are TRBV4-1 and TRBJ2-7; the match to TRBD1 covers 9 bases. In germline, CDR1 is MGHRA, CDR2 YSYEKL. This CDR3 contains 17 residues. Trimming cost V 4 bases and J 3 bases; bases outside gene matches: 13. The DNA for the CDR3 is TGCGCCAGCAGCCCGTCCCGGGCCGGGACAGGGTTCTACGAGCAGTACTTC. The encoded protein is CASSPSRAGTGFYEQYF.

The V gene is TRBV5-6, the J gene TRBJ2-7, with D hard to call. V was trimmed by 2 bases and J by 0 bases, leaving 6 bases between them. CDR3 length: 13 residues. Germline loops: CDR1 SGHDT, CDR2 YYEEEE. The chain's CDR3 is CASSLEDSYEQYF. The CDR3 coding sequence is TGTGCCAGCAGCTTAGAGGACTCCTACGAGCAGTACTTC.

The CDR3 nucleotides read TGTGCCTGGACCCTCGGACAGGGGAGGGAGACCCAGTACTTC. The encoded protein is CAWTLGQGRETQYF. The genes are TRBV30 and TRBJ2-5, with TRBD1 matching over 9 bases. The CDR3 has 14 residues. Germline CDR1 is GTSNPN and CDR2 is SVGIG (reference sequence). The V segment lost 4 bases and the J segment 5 bases; nucleotides outside the gene matches: 8.

V is TRBV13 and J is TRBJ1-1; the match to TRBD1 covers 10 bases. Germline assignment: CDR1 PRHDT and CDR2 FYEKMQ (reference sequence). Losses at the gene ends were 4 bases for V and 4 bases for J; bases not matched to a gene: 12. This CDR3 is built from 17 residues. CDR3 sequence (DNA): TGTGCCAGCAGCTCCCCTAGGGACAGGGGCTACTTCACTGAAGCTTTCTTT. Protein: CASSSPRDRGYFTEAFF.

This chain connects TRBV5-5 to TRBJ2-7; TRBD2 might be the D (6 bases). Trimming shortened V by 2 bases and J by 4 bases, and 13 bases separated the two germline ends. This CDR3 is built from 14 residues. Germline V gene lookup returns CDR1 SGHKS and CDR2 YYEKEE (reference sequence). The CDR3 protein is CASSFFGGAYEQYF. The CDR3 DNA sequence: TGTGCCAGCAGCTTCTTCGGGGGTGCGTACGAGCAGTACTTC.

This chain joins TRBV5-1 and TRBJ2-7; 7 bases are shared with TRBD1. With V trimmed by 4 bases and J by 2 bases, 12 bases remained unmatched. Germline V gives CDR1 SGHRS, CDR2 YFSETQ. The CDR3 is made up of 16 amino acids. This CDR3 reads CASSLYPGQLTYEQYF. CDR3 bases: TGCGCCAGCAGCCTATACCCGGGACAGCTAACCTACGAGCAGTACTTC.

The chain joins TRBV7-9 to TRBJ2-7; tentative D call: TRBD2 (6 bases). Germline assignment: CDR1 SEHNR and CDR2 FQNEAQ (reference sequence). The CDR3 sequence is 15 residues long. V lost 3 bases to trimming and J lost 2 bases, with 14 bases between them. The CDR3 DNA is TGTGCCAGCAGCTTGCACTGGGACTTAACCTACGAGCAGTACTTC. Encoded protein: CASSLHWDLTYEQYF.

This sequence joins TRBV9 and TRBJ2-5; TRBD1 might be the D (5 bases). The J call may not be correct, given that the DNA end is closer to TRBJ2-7. CDR1 and CDR2 (germline): SGDLS, YYNGEE. The CDR3 consists of 14 residues. This CDR3 reads CASSVDGANYEQYF. The CDR3 coding sequence is TGTGCCAGCAGCGTGGATGGGGCCAACTACGAGCAGTACTTC.

The chain recombines TRBV7-2 with TRBJ2-1, with TRBD2 identical over 9 bases. CDR1 and CDR2 from the germline V gene are SGHTA and FQGNSA. The trim removed 1 base at V and 8 bases at J, leaving 6 bases unmatched. CDR3 length: 15 amino acids. CDR3 amino acids: CASSLGGAGGDEQFF. In DNA, the CDR3 is TGTGCCAGCAGCTTAGGGGGAGCGGGAGGCGATGAGCAGTTCTTC.

This clone occurred a few times. The V call is TRBV5-8, the J call TRBJ1-1; tentative D call: TRBD1 (6 bases). Germline lookup yields CDR1 SGHTS and CDR2 YDEGEE. The CDR3 has 15 residues. Trimming left V 1 base short and J 1 base short, with 11 bases between. The CDR3 loop reads CASSLRMTGNTEAFF. For the CDR3, the DNA is TGTGCCAGCAGCTTGAGGATGACAGGGAACACTGAAGCTTTCTTT.

J is TRBJ1-1 and V is TRBV18; the match to TRBD1 covers 8 bases. Germline assignment: CDR1 KGHSH and CDR2 LQKENI. CDR3 length: 15 amino acids. The V segment lost 4 bases and the J segment 5 bases; nucleotides outside the gene matches: 9. The CDR3 DNA reads as TGTGCCAGCTCACGGCTAGGACAGGGTTCTACTGAAGCTTTCTTT. Translated: CASSRLGQGSTEAFF. The variable domain in full, with the rest retrieved from reference TRBV18 and TRBJ1-1, is NAGVMQNPRHLVRRRGQEARLRCSPMKGHSHVYWYRQLPEEGLKFMVYLQKENIIDESGMPKERFSAEFPKEGPSILRIQQVVRGDSAAYFCASSRLGQGSTEAFFGQGTRLTVV.

About this clone itself: At one end the junction does not follow the germline gene, possibly because of a read error. The rearrangement uses TRBV2 and TRBJ1-3; D is uncertain. Germline CDR1 and CDR2: SNHLY and FYNNEI. This CDR3 has 14 amino acids. The CDR3 loop is CASNERWRGNTIYF. The CDR3 region has the DNA TGTGCCAGCAATGAACGGTGGAGGGGAAACACCATATATTTT.

The rearrangement joins TRBV6-5 to TRBJ1-1; a weak D match, TRBD1 (5 bases). The CDR3 spans 15 residues. Germline CDR1 reads MNHEY; CDR2 reads SVGAGI. V was clipped by 2 bases and J by 7 bases, with 17 bases between them. Here the CDR3 DNA reads TGTGCCAGCAGTTACAAAGGGACCCTAGCGAGTGAAGCTTTCTTT. As protein: CASSYKGTLASEAFF.

V and J are TRBV6-6 and TRBJ1-5; D possibly corresponds to TRBD1 (6 bases). The germline V gene encodes CDR1 MNHNY and CDR2 SVGAGI (reference sequence). V dropped 4 bases and J dropped 1 base, with 11 bases sitting between them. The CDR3 spans 15 residues. The CDR3 protein is CASSSGRGSNQPQHF. CDR3 sequence (DNA): TGTGCCAGCAGTTCGGGTAGGGGGAGCAATCAGCCCCAGCATTTT.

The chain recombines TRBV30 with TRBJ2-1, with 10 bases fitting TRBD1. The CDR3 length is 14 residues. The J segment lost 6 bases and the V segment lost 3 bases, leaving 5 bases of the junction unmatched. CDR1 and CDR2 (germline): GTSNPN, SVGIG (reference sequence). The CDR3 is CAWRDRGGGNEQFF. CDR3 in DNA: TGTGCCTGGAGGGACAGGGGGGGTGGCAATGAGCAGTTCTTC.

The CDR3 protein is CASSRDRRNSPLHF. The DNA of the CDR3 is TGTGCCAGCAGCCGTGACAGAAGAAATTCACCCCTCCACTTT. V and J are TRBV14 and TRBJ1-6; D might be TRBD1 (5 bases). The CDR3 length is 14 residues. Trimming left V 4 bases short and J 7 bases short, with 11 bases between. Germline V lookup: CDR1 SGHDN, CDR2 FVKESK.

V is TRBV7-9 and J is TRBJ2-7; 7 nucleotides match TRBD2. Germline loops: CDR1 SEHNR, CDR2 FQNEAQ (reference sequence). This CDR3 has 15 residues. J was trimmed by 6 bases and V by 5 bases; bases with no gene match: 13. CDR3 residues: CASSLSGMGGIEQYF. Written as DNA, the CDR3 is TGTGCCAGCAGCCTTTCCGGGATGGGAGGGATCGAGCAGTACTTC.

This clone has a handful of counts. The gene calls are TRBV2 and TRBJ1-1; D perhaps matches TRBD1 (5 bases). V lost 2 bases to trimming and J lost 0 bases, with 10 bases between them. CDR3 size: 15 residues. Per germline, CDR1 SNHLY and CDR2 FYNNEI. The CDR3 region has the DNA TGTGCCAGCAGTGAAAAACAGGCCATGAACACTGAAGCTTTCTTT. This sequence encodes CASSEKQAMNTEAFF.

The chain links TRBV6-1 to TRBJ2-3; D gene unclear. The CDR3 totals 13 residues. Germline loops: CDR1 MNHNS, CDR2 SASEGT. V was clipped by 6 bases and J by 2 bases, with 9 bases between them. For the CDR3, the DNA is TGTGCCAGCAGCCCATGGGCCACAGATACGCAGTATTTT. Translated, it gives CASSPWATDTQYF.

The V and J genes are TRBV27 and TRBJ1-1; no clear D. Trimming pared 2 bases from V and 5 bases from J, leaving 15 bases between. CDR1 is MNHEY, CDR2 SMNVEV, per germline (reference sequence). The CDR3 runs 15 residues. In DNA, the CDR3 is TGTGCCAGCAGTTTACTGGCGGGAGGGAGTACTGAAGCTTTCTTT. This encodes CASSLLAGGSTEAFF.

A single count supports this clone. The V call is TRBV5-8, the J call TRBJ1-4, with D unresolved. Trimming removed 2 bases at V and 4 bases at J, with 9 bases between. Germline V gene data show CDR1 as SGHTS and CDR2 as YDEGEE. The CDR3 sequence is 14 residues long. The CDR3, as DNA: TGTGCCAGCAGCTTCTGGCAGTATAATGAAAAACTGTTTTTT. Translated: CASSFWQYNEKLFF.

A single count supports this clone. This chain links TRBV7-9 with TRBJ1-3; 7 nucleotides line up with TRBD1. The CDR3 loop spans 13 amino acids. CDR1 SEHNR and CDR2 FQNEAQ come from the germline V gene (reference sequence). The CDR3 protein is CSGGQASGNTIYF. Here the CDR3 DNA reads TGTTCCGGCGGACAGGCCTCTGGAAACACCATATATTTT.

CDR3 amino acids: CASSISGQGAYEQYF. The CDR3 DNA reads TGCGCCAGCAGCATCTCCGGACAGGGGGCTTACGAGCAGTACTTC. The chain recombines TRBV5-1 with TRBJ2-7; 11 bases fit TRBD1. Germline CDR1 reads SGHRS; CDR2 reads YFSETQ. This CDR3 contains 15 residues. The J segment lost 4 bases and the V segment lost 4 bases, leaving 7 bases of the junction unmatched. Drawing the rest from reference TRBV5-1 and TRBJ2-7, the complete variable domain is KAGVTQTPRYLIKTRGQQVTLSCSPISGHRSVSWYQQTPGQGLQFLFEYFSETQRNKGNFPGRFSGRQFSNSRSEMNVSTLELGDSALYLCASSISGQGAYEQYFGPGTRLTVT.

In regard to this clone: Other DNA sequences in this specimen translate into the identical CDR3. This chain links TRBV5-6 with TRBJ2-5; 7 bases are shared with TRBD2. Germline V gene data show CDR1 as SGHDT and CDR2 as YYEEEE. The CDR3 consists of 15 residues. The ends lost 0 bases at V and 1 base at J; junction bases unmatched: 3. Here the CDR3 reads CASSLGLAVQETQYF. The CDR3, as DNA: TGTGCCAGCAGCTTGGGGCTAGCGGTCCAAGAGACCCAGTACTTC.

The chain combines TRBV11-2 with TRBJ2-1; 10 nucleotides agree with TRBD2. CDR3 length: 16 residues. J gave up 5 bases and V 5 bases, and 9 bases lay outside the gene matches. In germline, CDR1 is SGHAT, CDR2 FQNNGV. In DNA, the CDR3 is TGTGCCAGCAGCCTAGTATGGACTAGCGGCGACAATGAGCAGTTCTTC. It codes for CASSLVWTSGDNEQFF. The full variable domain, rest sourced from reference TRBV11-2 and TRBJ2-1, is EAGVAQSPRYKIIEKRQSVAFWCNPISGHATLYWYQQILGQGPKLLIQFQNNGVVDDSQLPKDRFSAERLKGVDSTLKIQPAKLEDSAVYLCASSLVWTSGDNEQFFGPGTRLTVL.